This T cell receptor beta chain came from a study of shared clonotypes between healthy human individuals. Produced via immunoSEQ multiplex PCR; TCRdb's table is partial and in-frame only. Among some 630,000 clones listed, less than 80% were seen once. Worth noting for this clone: The antigen remains unidentified.

Study conclusions and caveats: Donor clonotype sharing was expected to depend on sequencing depth.

Germline values: CDR1 KGHSY, CDR2 FQNENV. V lost 2 bases to trimming and J lost 4 bases, with 15 bases between them. The CDR3 loop spans 16 amino acids. V gene TRBV16 combines with J gene TRBJ1-5, with D possibly matching TRBD1 (6 bases). Sequences were obtained from memory CD4+ T cells sorted from blood. Subset given: CD45RA-negative fraction. The TCR originated in a woman in her 30s in good health. The DNA of the CDR3 is TGTGCCAGCAGCCAAATCCTGGACAGAGCTAATCAGCCCCAGCATTTT. It codes for CASSQILDRANQPQHF.